The rows below give T cell receptor beta chains drawn from one sample of a study of blood T cell repertoires in COVID-19. Libraries were prepared by immunoSEQ multiplex PCR; TCRdb keeps only in-frame clonotypes and omits some of them. Of around 170,000 clones in the sample, about 84% are singletons; the top ten hold approximately 12%. The sample was PBMCs or T cells enriched from blood (not recorded which). These TCRs come from a man aged 45-65 years who had recovered from COVID-19. Both conserved end residues are part of each CDR3. The D gene is left open where the match is weak. For some rows the clone size is stated as once, few or many, or as a class when expanded; others skip it.

v_call	clone_size	d_call	j_call	cdr3_aa
TRBV28	few	.	TRBJ1-2	CASSLGHKDGYTF
TRBV6-1	.	TRBD2	TRBJ2-3	CASSEVAGGLDTQYF
TRBV7-2	once	TRBD1	TRBJ2-1	CASSFGTGALNEQFF
TRBV5-1	.	TRBD1	TRBJ2-5	CASSPGQKETQYF
TRBV2	few	TRBD1	TRBJ1-2	CASSGDRGKGGYTF
TRBV20-1	.	TRBD1	TRBJ1-5	CSASGGGYQPQHF
TRBV21-1	.	.	TRBJ1-3	CASSAQTGRNTIYF
TRBV4-2	.	TRBD1	TRBJ1-3	CASSQEVSRQGAGNTIYF
TRBV6-5	.	.	TRBJ1-2	CASRIEGGTYGYTF
TRBV7-2	.	TRBD1	TRBJ1-1	CASSPRQGGNTEAFF
TRBV19	.	.	TRBJ1-4	CASSTIGPRANEKLFF
TRBV27	once	.	TRBJ1-2	CASRDSAGYGYTF
TRBV18	.	.	TRBJ1-4	CASSPGATNEKLFF
TRBV6-2/TRBV6-3	.	TRBD2	TRBJ2-1	CASSYGRGGTGEQFF
TRBV24-1	.	.	TRBJ1-3	CATSDSGNTIYF
TRBV29-1	.	TRBD1	TRBJ1-2	CSVDQGARSYTF
TRBV6-2/TRBV6-3	.	TRBD2	TRBJ2-3	CASSLRGVSTDTQYF